This TCR beta chain came from a study of T-cell reconstitution after alpha-beta-depleted transplantation in children. Study observations and caveats: Fresh T-cell production supplied most of the T-cell counts and diversity seen one year after transplant. By about two months after transplant, alpha-beta T cells reportedly arose from several hundred graft clones that had expanded.

On this clonotype: Its cognate antigen is unknown.

Germline CDR1 SEHNR, CDR2 FQNEAQ (reference sequence). The CDR3 is 15 residues long. The J segment lost 7 bases and the V segment lost 8 bases, leaving 14 bases of the junction unmatched. A TCRbeta library incorporating unique molecular identifiers was prepared. TCRdb called the PCR reads again in MiXCR, with one record for every CDR3 protein. The sample consists of fewer than 1 million distinct CDR3 sequences, approximately 15% of them appearing once. The source is a male patient under 18 who had a stem cell transplant for acute lymphoblastic leukemia, so the T cells may come from the graft donor. The chain combines TRBV7-9 with TRBJ2-1, with 7 bases lining up with TRBD2. This specimen was PBMCs, mostly from graft donor cells, taken 360 days after TCRalphabeta/CD19-depleted stem cell transplant. The CDR3 is CASLRGAGERNEQFF. CDR3 nucleotides: TGTGCCAGCTTGCGAGGGGCGGGAGAGCGGAATGAGCAGTTCTTC. The full variable domain, completed using reference TRBV7-9 and TRBJ2-1, is DTGVSQNPRHKITKRGQNVTFRCDPISEHNRLYWYRQTLGQGPEFLTYFQNEAQLEKSRLLSDRFSAERPKGSFSTLEIQRTEQGDSAMYLCASLRGAGERNEQFFGPGTRLTVL.